This record covers a single T cell receptor beta chain. Its target is unknown. The source of the sample is a study of T cells in tuberculosis. Regarding the study as a whole: Smaller distances to GMM-specific TCRs suggested their expansion in active tuberculosis.

Some clones are missing from TCRdb's copy, which holds only in-frame ones; the method was immunoSEQ multiplex PCR. The top ten hold about 15% of the sample, which has 20,000 to 25,000 clones, roughly 88% seen once. The trim removed 2 bases at V and 7 bases at J, leaving 9 bases unmatched. CDR3 size: 16 residues. Germline assignment: CDR1 SGHVS and CDR2 FQNEAQ. Time point given: new active TB diagnosis, blood taken before or within 7 days of starting treatment. The TCR sequence derives from an adult with tuberculosis. Material: PBMCs, obtained at tuberculosis diagnosis. The chain has TRBV7-8 and TRBJ2-1; 9 bases align to TRBD2. CDR3 sequence (DNA): TGTGCCAGCAGCTTATCCTCTGGCGGGAGGGCAAATGAGCAGTTCTTC. Translation gives CASSLSSGGRANEQFF.